Listed here are 23 T cell receptor beta chains from one sample, sequenced in a study of blood T cell repertoires in COVID-19. Method: immunoSEQ multiplex PCR; TCRdb's copy keeps in-frame clones and lacks some. The repertoire holds approximately 320,000 clones, with 85% to 90% as singletons. What was sequenced was peripheral blood. The receptors were sampled from a woman aged 25 to 39 with COVID-19, enrolled during active disease.

V and J are TRBV19 and TRBJ2-1; D possibly corresponds to TRBD1 (6 bases). Trimming took 5 bases from V and 8 from J, leaving 10 bases between them. Germline loops: CDR1 LNHDA, CDR2 SQIVND (reference sequence). There are 12 residues in the CDR3. The CDR3 is CASSAHRDEQFF. DNA of the CDR3: TGTGCCAGTAGTGCCCACAGGGATGAGCAGTTCTTC.

The V and J genes are TRBV11-2 and TRBJ2-2; tentative D call: TRBD2 (7 bases). V lost 3 bases and J lost 6, with 11 bases in between. This CDR3 contains 14 residues. In germline, CDR1 is SGHAT, CDR2 FQNNGV. The CDR3 loop is CASSFEGGPGELFF. The CDR3 coding sequence is TGTGCCAGCAGCTTCGAGGGGGGGCCCGGGGAGCTGTTTTTT.

This rearrangement joins TRBV5-1 to TRBJ1-1, with a possible D match to TRBD1 (5 bases). Trimming took off 0 bases at V and 8 bases at J, with 8 bases between the two ends. This CDR3 contains 12 residues. CDR1 and CDR2 from the germline V gene are SGHRS and YFSETQ. Here the CDR3 DNA reads TGCGCCAGCAGCTTGGAGGCAGGGGAAGCTTTCTTT. Protein sequence: CASSLEAGEAFF.

The V call is TRBV5-6, the J call TRBJ1-2; 7 nucleotides agree with TRBD1. The CDR3 loop spans 15 amino acids. The junction had 8 bases not matched to a gene; V was cut back by 4 bases and J by 2 bases. Germline-derived CDR1 and CDR2 are SGHDT and YYEEEE. The CDR3 bases are TGTGCCAGCAGCCCTAGACAGGGAAAGAACTATGGCTACACCTTC. It translates to CASSPRQGKNYGYTF.

The gene calls are TRBV7-9 and TRBJ2-1, with D possibly TRBD1 on 6 matching bases. The CDR3 is 15 amino acids. Germline lookup yields CDR1 SEHNR and CDR2 FQNEAQ (reference sequence). Trimming stripped 5 bases from V and 0 bases from J, with 11 bases between. The CDR3 bases are TGTGCCAGCAGCCAAGAGGGGGACTCCTACAATGAGCAGTTCTTC. Residues: CASSQEGDSYNEQFF.

This sequence joins TRBV5-1 and TRBJ2-5, with 8 bases lining up with TRBD1. Losses at the gene ends were 0 bases for V and 2 bases for J; bases not matched to a gene: 12. This CDR3 has 18 residues. Germline V gene data show CDR1 as SGHRS and CDR2 as YFSETQ. CDR3: CASSLDPRAGGPQETQYF. The CDR3 DNA follows: TGCGCCAGCAGCTTGGATCCCCGCGCAGGGGGCCCGCAAGAGACCCAGTACTTC.

Here the CDR3 reads CASSRERLGVQSSYNEQFF. CDR3 sequence (DNA): TGTGCCAGCAGTCGGGAGAGACTAGGAGTCCAGAGCTCCTACAATGAGCAGTTCTTC. The chain has TRBV2 and TRBJ2-1, with a possible D match to TRBD2 (6 bases). The CDR3 spans 19 residues. Per the germline V gene, CDR1 is SNHLY and CDR2 is FYNNEI. The V gene lost 5 bases and the J gene lost 0 bases, with 23 bases spanning the gap.

This chain uses TRBV7-9 with TRBJ1-2; unclear D gene. CDR3 length: 14 amino acids. V was cut by 1 base and J by 8 bases, with 14 bases left in between. CDR1 is SEHNR and CDR2 is FQNEAQ in the germline V gene (reference sequence). The CDR3 reads CASSLGGRSSGYTF. The CDR3 DNA sequence: TGTGCCAGCAGCTTAGGCGGTAGGTCTTCGGGCTACACCTTC.

The rearrangement joins TRBV27 to TRBJ2-3; 9 bases line up with TRBD2. The CDR3 loop spans 16 amino acids. Germline CDR1 and CDR2: MNHEY and SMNVEV (reference sequence). V shed 4 bases, J shed 1 base, and the junction held 6 bases outside the gene matches. The CDR3 protein is CASSSGGRDGTDTQYF. The DNA for the CDR3 is TGTGCCAGCAGTTCGGGCGGGAGGGATGGCACAGATACGCAGTATTTT.

The chain joins TRBV5-6 to TRBJ2-1; D ambiguous. This CDR3 region has 15 residues. The germline V gene encodes CDR1 SGHDT and CDR2 YYEEEE. V lost 0 bases, J lost 7 bases, and 14 bases lay in between. CDR3 residues: CASSLVLEGRNEQFF. The DNA of the CDR3 is TGTGCCAGCAGCTTGGTCCTAGAAGGTCGAAATGAGCAGTTCTTC.

The chain uses TRBV4-1 and TRBJ2-2; 11 bases agree with TRBD1. The CDR3 length is 17 residues. V was pared by 0 bases and J by 7 bases, with 7 bases of the junction left unmatched. CDR1 is MGHRA and CDR2 is YSYEKL in the germline V gene. The CDR3 spells CASSQDWGTGGFGELFF. In DNA form, the CDR3 reads TGCGCCAGCAGCCAAGATTGGGGGACAGGGGGTTTCGGGGAGCTGTTTTTT.

The rearrangement joins TRBV3-1 (or the pseudogene TRBV3-2) to TRBJ2-7; 8 bases align to TRBD1. In germline, CDR1 is LGHDT, CDR2 YNNKEL (reference sequence). V lost 1 base to trimming and J lost 2 bases; unmatched junction nucleotides: 7. The CDR3 runs to 16 residues. CDR3 in amino acids: CASSQVWGQAAYEQYF. CDR3 nucleotide sequence: TGTGCCAGCAGCCAAGTTTGGGGACAGGCCGCCTACGAGCAGTACTTC.

The rearrangement uses TRBV21-1 and TRBJ2-7; the DNA was not used to check the table's D call, TRBD2. TRBV21-1 is a listed pseudogene. The CDR3 length is 15 residues. The CDR3 here is CASSKVGRGHYEQYF. The CDR3 DNA sequence: TGTGCCAGCAGCAAAGTAGGACGAGGGCACTACGAGCAGTACTTC.

V and J are TRBV14 and TRBJ2-7; D possibly corresponds to TRBD2 (6 bases). Germline V gives CDR1 SGHDN, CDR2 FVKESK. The CDR3 sequence is 15 residues long. The V and J ends lost 3 bases and 2 bases respectively, with 14 bases between them. The DNA for the CDR3 is TGTGCCAGCAGCCAGGGCCAGGGAGGAACCTACGAGCAGTACTTC. Translating it yields CASSQGQGGTYEQYF.

The genes are TRBV5-4 and TRBJ2-1; D is ambiguous. This CDR3 contains 15 residues. Between the trimmed V and J ends, which lost 4 bases and 0 bases, there was a span of 11 bases. CDR1 is SGHNT, CDR2 YYREEE, per germline (reference sequence). The CDR3 DNA follows: TGTGCCAGCAGCCCTCCCTTTAGCTCCTACAATGAGCAGTTCTTC. This encodes CASSPPFSSYNEQFF.

The chain is built from TRBV18 and TRBJ1-5, with TRBD1 identical over 8 bases. J lost 1 base, V lost 4 bases, and 6 bases had no gene match. CDR1 KGHSH and CDR2 LQKENI come from the germline V gene. CDR3 length equals 16 residues. CDR3 residues: CASSREQGGSNQPQHF. Written as DNA, the CDR3 is TGTGCCAGCTCACGAGAACAGGGGGGAAGCAATCAGCCCCAGCATTTT.

The rearrangement uses TRBV4-1 and TRBJ2-7; perhaps TRBD2 as D (6 bases). Looked up from germline, CDR1 is MGHRA and CDR2 is YSYEKL. The CDR3 extends over 15 amino acids. V dropped 4 bases and J dropped 5 bases, with 18 bases sitting between them. The CDR3 protein is CASSPTRDFVNEQYF. CDR3 sequence (DNA): TGCGCCAGCAGCCCTACTCGGGACTTCGTGAACGAGCAGTACTTC.

V usage is TRBV3-1 (or the pseudogene TRBV3-2) and J usage is TRBJ2-7; 14 bases match TRBD2. There are 15 residues in the CDR3. The germline V gene has CDR1 LGHDT and CDR2 YNNKEL (reference sequence). Germline trimming cut 3 bases from V and 2 bases from J; bases unmatched to any gene: 0. CDR3 amino acids: CASSQTSGGAYEQYF. The CDR3 DNA reads TGTGCCAGCAGCCAGACTAGCGGGGGGGCCTACGAGCAGTACTTC.

The chain carries TRBV12-3 or TRBV12-4 and TRBJ2-7; D is possibly TRBD2 (6 bases). The CDR3 covers 13 residues. V was trimmed by 3 bases and J by 2 bases, leaving 8 bases between them. CDR3 in DNA: TGTGCCAGCAGTTTGGAGGGGACCTACGAGCAGTACTTC. Its translation is CASSLEGTYEQYF.

This chain links TRBV28 with TRBJ1-2, with TRBD1 matching over 8 bases. The V segment lost 5 bases and the J segment 3 bases; nucleotides outside the gene matches: 8. This CDR3 spans 15 amino acids. Germline V lookup: CDR1 MDHEN, CDR2 SYDVKM. The CDR3 is CASSPRTGLYYGYTF. The CDR3 DNA follows: TGTGCCAGCAGTCCGCGGACAGGGCTATACTATGGCTACACCTTC.

The CDR3 DNA reads TGCGCCAGCAGCCCACGGACAGGGACGACCTACGAGCAGTACTTC. As protein: CASSPRTGTTYEQYF. The chain carries TRBV5-1 and TRBJ2-7; 8 nucleotides align to TRBD1. Per germline, CDR1 SGHRS and CDR2 YFSETQ. The CDR3 extends over 15 amino acids. V shed 4 bases and J 2 bases; nucleotides not matched to a gene: 8.

The genes are TRBV6-6 and TRBJ1-5, with 9 bases matching TRBD1. Germline CDR1 is MNHNY and CDR2 is SVGAGI (reference sequence). After removal of 4 bases from V and 4 bases from J, the junction contained 8 bases not matched to a gene. The CDR3 extends over 16 amino acids. DNA for the CDR3: TGTGCCAGCAGTTTAAGACAGGGGGTCAGGAATCAGCCCCAGCATTTT. It is translated as CASSLRQGVRNQPQHF.

This sequence joins TRBV15 and TRBJ2-3; D might be TRBD1 (5 bases). There are 16 residues in the CDR3. V lost 2 bases, J lost 5 bases, and 17 bases lay in between. CDR1 LNHNV and CDR2 YYDKDF come from the germline V gene (reference sequence). The chain's CDR3 is CATSRRGVALGDTQYF. The CDR3 nucleotides are TGTGCCACCAGCAGAAGGGGCGTTGCCCTAGGAGATACGCAGTATTTT.